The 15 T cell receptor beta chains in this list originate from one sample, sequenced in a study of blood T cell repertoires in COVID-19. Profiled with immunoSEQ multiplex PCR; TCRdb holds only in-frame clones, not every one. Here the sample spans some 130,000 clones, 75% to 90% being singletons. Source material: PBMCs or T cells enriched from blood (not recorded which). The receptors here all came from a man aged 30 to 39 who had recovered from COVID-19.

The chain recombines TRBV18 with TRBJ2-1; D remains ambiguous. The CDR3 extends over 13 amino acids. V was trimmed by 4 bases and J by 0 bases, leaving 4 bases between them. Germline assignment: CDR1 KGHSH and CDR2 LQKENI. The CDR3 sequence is CASSRDSYNEQFF. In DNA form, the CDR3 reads TGTGCCAGCTCACGAGACTCCTACAATGAGCAGTTCTTC.

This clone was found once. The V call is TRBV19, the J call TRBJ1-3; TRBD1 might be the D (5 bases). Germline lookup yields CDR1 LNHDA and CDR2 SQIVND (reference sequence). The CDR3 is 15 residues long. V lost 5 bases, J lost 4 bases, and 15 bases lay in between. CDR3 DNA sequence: TGTGCCAGTAGTCCGGGACTGCCAAAGGGAAACACCATATATTTT. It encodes CASSPGLPKGNTIYF.

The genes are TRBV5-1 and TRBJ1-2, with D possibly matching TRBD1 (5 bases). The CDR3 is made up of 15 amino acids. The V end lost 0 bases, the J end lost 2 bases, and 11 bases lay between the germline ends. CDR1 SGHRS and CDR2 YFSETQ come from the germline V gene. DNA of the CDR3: TGCGCCAGCAGCTTGGGGGGCGGACGGAACTATGGCTACACCTTC. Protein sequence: CASSLGGGRNYGYTF.

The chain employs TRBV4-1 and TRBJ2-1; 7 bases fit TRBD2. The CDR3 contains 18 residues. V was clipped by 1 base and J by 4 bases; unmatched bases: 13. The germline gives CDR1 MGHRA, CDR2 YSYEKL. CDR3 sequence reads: CASSQAGTWEGGYNEQFF. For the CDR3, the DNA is TGCGCCAGCAGCCAAGCAGGAACGTGGGAGGGAGGTTACAATGAGCAGTTCTTC.

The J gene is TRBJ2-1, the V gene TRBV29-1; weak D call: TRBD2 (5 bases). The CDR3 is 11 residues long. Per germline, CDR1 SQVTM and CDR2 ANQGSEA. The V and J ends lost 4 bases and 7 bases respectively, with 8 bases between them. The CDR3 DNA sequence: TGCAGCGTTGGTCGCGGGAATGAGCAGTTCTTC. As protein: CSVGRGNEQFF.

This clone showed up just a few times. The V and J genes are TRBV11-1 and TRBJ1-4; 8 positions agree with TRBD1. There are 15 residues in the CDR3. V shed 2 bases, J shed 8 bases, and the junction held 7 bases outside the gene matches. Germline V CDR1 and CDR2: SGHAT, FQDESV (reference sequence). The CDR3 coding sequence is TGTGCCAGCAGCTTATTTGACAGGGGTGGGGAAAAACTGTTTTTT. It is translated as CASSLFDRGGEKLFF. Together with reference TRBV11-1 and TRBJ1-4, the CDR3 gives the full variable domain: EAEVAQSPRYKITEKSQAVAFWCDPISGHATLYWYRQILGQGPELLVQFQDESVVDDSQLPKDRFSAERLKGVDSTLKIQPAELGDSAMYLCASSLFDRGGEKLFFGSGTQLSVL.

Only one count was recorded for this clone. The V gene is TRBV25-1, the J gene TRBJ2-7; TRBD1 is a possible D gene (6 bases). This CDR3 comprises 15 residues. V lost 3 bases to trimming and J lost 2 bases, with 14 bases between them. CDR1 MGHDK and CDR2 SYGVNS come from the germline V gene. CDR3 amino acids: CASSDSRDTPYEQYF. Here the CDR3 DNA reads TGTGCCAGCAGTGACTCCCGGGACACCCCCTACGAGCAGTACTTC.

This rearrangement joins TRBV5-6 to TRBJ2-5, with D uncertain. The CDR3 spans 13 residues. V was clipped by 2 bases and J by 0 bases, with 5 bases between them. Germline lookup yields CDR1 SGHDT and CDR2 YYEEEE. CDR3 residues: CASSFSHQETQYF. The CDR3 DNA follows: TGTGCCAGCAGCTTTTCTCACCAAGAGACCCAGTACTTC.

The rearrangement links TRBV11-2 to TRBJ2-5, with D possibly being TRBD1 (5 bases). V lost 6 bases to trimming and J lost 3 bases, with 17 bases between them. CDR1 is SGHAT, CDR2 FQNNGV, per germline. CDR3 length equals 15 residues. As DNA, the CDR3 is TGTGCCAGCAGACCCGGGTACTCAGGGAAAGAGACCCAGTACTTC. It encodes CASRPGYSGKETQYF.

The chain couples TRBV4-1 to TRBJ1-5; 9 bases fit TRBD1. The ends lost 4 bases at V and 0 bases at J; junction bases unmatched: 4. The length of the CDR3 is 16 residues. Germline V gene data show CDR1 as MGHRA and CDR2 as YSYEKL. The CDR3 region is CASSLGQGTSNQPQHF. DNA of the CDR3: TGCGCCAGCAGCCTCGGACAGGGGACTAGCAATCAGCCCCAGCATTTT.

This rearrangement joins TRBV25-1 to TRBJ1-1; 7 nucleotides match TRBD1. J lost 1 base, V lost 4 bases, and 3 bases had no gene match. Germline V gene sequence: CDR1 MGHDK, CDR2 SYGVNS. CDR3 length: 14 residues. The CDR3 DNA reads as TGTGCCAGCAGTGGAAACAGGGGGAACACTGAAGCTTTCTTT. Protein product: CASSGNRGNTEAFF. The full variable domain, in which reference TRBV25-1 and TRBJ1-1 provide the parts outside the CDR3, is EADIYQTPRYLVIGTGKKITLECSQTMGHDKMYWYQQDPGMELHLIHYSYGVNSTEKGDLSSESTVSRIRTEHFPLTLESARPSHTSQYLCASSGNRGNTEAFFGQGTRLTVV.

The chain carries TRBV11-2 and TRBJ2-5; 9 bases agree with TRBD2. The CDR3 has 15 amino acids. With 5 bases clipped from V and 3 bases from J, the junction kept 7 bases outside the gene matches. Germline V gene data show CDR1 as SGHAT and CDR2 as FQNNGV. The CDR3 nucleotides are TGTGCCAGCAGCCGAGGGACTAGCAGTGAAGAGACCCAGTACTTC. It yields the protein CASSRGTSSEETQYF. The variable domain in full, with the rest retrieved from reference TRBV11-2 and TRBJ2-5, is EAGVAQSPRYKIIEKRQSVAFWCNPISGHATLYWYQQILGQGPKLLIQFQNNGVVDDSQLPKDRFSAERLKGVDSTLKIQPAKLEDSAVYLCASSRGTSSEETQYFGPGTRLLVL.

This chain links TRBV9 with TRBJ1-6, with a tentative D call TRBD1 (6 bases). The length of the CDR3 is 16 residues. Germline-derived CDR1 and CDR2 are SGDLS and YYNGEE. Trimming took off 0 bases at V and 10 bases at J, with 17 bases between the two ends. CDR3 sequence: CASSVGVAGVESPLHF. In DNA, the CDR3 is TGTGCCAGCAGCGTAGGTGTAGCAGGGGTGGAGTCACCCCTCCACTTT.

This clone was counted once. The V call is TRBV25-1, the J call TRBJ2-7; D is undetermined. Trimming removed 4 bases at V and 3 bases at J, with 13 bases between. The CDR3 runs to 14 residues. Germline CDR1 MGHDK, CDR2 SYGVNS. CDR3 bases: TGTGCCAGCAGTGTTGGTGTCGGCGGCTACGAGCAGTACTTC. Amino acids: CASSVGVGGYEQYF.

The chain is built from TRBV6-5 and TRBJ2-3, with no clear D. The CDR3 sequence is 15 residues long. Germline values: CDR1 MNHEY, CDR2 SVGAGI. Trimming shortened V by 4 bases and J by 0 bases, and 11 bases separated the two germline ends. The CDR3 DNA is TGTGCCAGCAGTTTCTCCATGACAAGCACAGATACGCAGTATTTT. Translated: CASSFSMTSTDTQYF.